The 21 T cell receptor beta chains presented below share a single source sample, sequenced in a study of blood T cell repertoires in COVID-19. Profiled with immunoSEQ multiplex PCR; TCRdb holds only in-frame clones, not every one. This repertoire shows over 55,000 clones, 80% to 90% found once; its top ten account for just over 8%. The specimen was peripheral blood. These receptors all come from a man aged 45 to 65 with active COVID-19.

The chain has TRBV5-1 and TRBJ2-5, with D possibly TRBD2 on 5 matching bases. CDR1 and CDR2 (germline): SGHRS, YFSETQ. CDR3 length: 14 residues. Deletions cut 0 bases from V and 4 bases from J, with 10 bases between. The CDR3 reads CASSLAPRAETQYF. In DNA, the CDR3 is TGCGCCAGCAGCTTGGCTCCGCGGGCAGAGACCCAGTACTTC.

The gene calls are TRBV6-5 and TRBJ2-7, with 13 bases aligning to TRBD2. Germline loops: CDR1 MNHEY, CDR2 SVGAGI. The CDR3 extends over 15 amino acids. The V and J ends lost 5 bases and 6 bases, in that order; junction bases with no gene match: 7. The CDR3, as DNA: TGTGCCAGCAGTCGCGGGACTAGCGGGAACCCCGAGCAGTACTTC. Translated: CASSRGTSGNPEQYF.

This chain links TRBV24-1 with TRBJ1-5, with 10 bases identical to TRBD1. Trimming at V came to 7 bases and at J to 4 bases, leaving 3 bases not matched to a gene. This CDR3 comprises 14 residues. The germline CDR1 and CDR2 sequences are KGHDR and SFDVKD. CDR3 bases: TGTGCCACCAGCCCGGGACAGGGGAATCAGCCCCAGCATTTT. This gives the protein CATSPGQGNQPQHF.

This chain links TRBV28 with TRBJ1-4; TRBD1 aligns across 12 bases. Germline V gene sequence: CDR1 MDHEN, CDR2 SYDVKM. The CDR3 covers 16 residues. V was pared by 4 bases and J by 8 bases, with 8 bases of the junction left unmatched. In DNA, the CDR3 is TGTGCCAGCAGTTCACCGGGACAGGGGGCAGGGGAAAAACTGTTTTTT. This codes for CASSSPGQGAGEKLFF.

The chain couples TRBV19 to TRBJ2-3, with D perhaps TRBD1 (5 bases). This CDR3 contains 14 residues. Germline assignment: CDR1 LNHDA and CDR2 SQIVND (reference sequence). The germline V and J ends were trimmed by 4 bases and 2 bases, with 10 bases remaining between them. CDR3: CASSKGQDTDTQYF. The CDR3 DNA follows: TGTGCCAGTAGTAAGGGGCAGGACACAGATACGCAGTATTTT.

This chain uses TRBV12-3 or TRBV12-4 with TRBJ2-4; D uncertain. The V and J ends lost 6 bases and 0 bases respectively, with 6 bases between them. The CDR3 consists of 13 residues. The chain's CDR3 is CASSYLAKNIQYF. The CDR3 DNA reads as TGTGCCAGCAGCTACTTAGCCAAAAACATTCAGTACTTC.

The chain employs TRBV4-3 and TRBJ1-6, with 9 bases matching TRBD1. V gave up 4 bases and J gave up 8 bases; unmatched junction bases: 9. CDR1 and CDR2 (germline): LGHNA, YSLEER. This CDR3 comprises 16 residues. The CDR3 nucleotides are TGCGCCAGCAGCCCGTCCCCGGGACAGGGTTATTCACCCCTCCACTTT. This gives the protein CASSPSPGQGYSPLHF.

The chain has TRBV4-2 and TRBJ1-2; D unresolved. Trimming removed 0 bases from V and 4 bases from J, with 6 bases in between. From germline, CDR1 is LGHNA and CDR2 YNFKEQ. The CDR3 extends over 13 amino acids. The CDR3 here is CASSQDSTYGYTF. In DNA form, the CDR3 reads TGTGCCAGCAGCCAAGATAGCACCTATGGCTACACCTTC.

The CDR3: CAWTRGINYGYTF. For the CDR3, the DNA is TGTGCCTGGACTAGGGGCATTAACTATGGCTACACCTTC. The rearrangement links TRBV30 to TRBJ1-2; maybe TRBD1 (5 bases). V was shortened by 4 bases and J by 1 base, with 10 bases between the two germline ends. The CDR3 has 13 residues. Germline assignment: CDR1 GTSNPN and CDR2 SVGIG (reference sequence). The full variable domain, completed using reference TRBV30 and TRBJ1-2, is SQTIHQWPATLVQPVGSPLSLECTVEGTSNPNLYWYRQAAGRGLQLLFYSVGIGQISSEVPQNLSASRPQDRQFILSSKKLLLSDSGFYLCAWTRGINYGYTFGSGTRLTVV.

V is TRBV5-1 and J is TRBJ1-1, with D unresolved. Germline CDR1 SGHRS, CDR2 YFSETQ. V was cut by 0 bases and J by 0 bases, with 6 bases left in between. The CDR3 loop spans 14 amino acids. The DNA of the CDR3 is TGCGCCAGCAGCTTGGCACAGTTGAACACTGAAGCTTTCTTT. Amino acids: CASSLAQLNTEAFF.

This rearrangement joins TRBV4-2 to TRBJ2-7, with D possibly being TRBD1 (6 bases). Germline V gene sequence: CDR1 LGHNA, CDR2 YNFKEQ. The V and J ends lost 0 bases and 5 bases respectively, with 14 bases between them. The CDR3 extends over 15 amino acids. The CDR3 protein is CASSQDRGDGDEQYF. The DNA of the CDR3 is TGTGCCAGCAGCCAAGACAGGGGAGACGGAGACGAGCAGTACTTC.

The chain carries TRBV5-1 and TRBJ2-7; TRBD1 might be the D (7 bases). V dropped 7 bases and J dropped 6 bases, with 8 bases sitting between them. The V gene's germline CDR1 is SGHRS and CDR2 YFSETQ. This CDR3 spans 10 amino acids. CDR3 in DNA: TGCGCCAGCCAGGGGGGCGAGCAGTACTTC. Its translation is CASQGGEQYF. The variable domain in full, with the rest retrieved from reference TRBV5-1 and TRBJ2-7, is KAGVTQTPRYLIKTRGQQVTLSCSPISGHRSVSWYQQTPGQGLQFLFEYFSETQRNKGNFPGRFSGRQFSNSRSEMNVSTLELGDSALYLCASQGGEQYFGPGTRLTVT.

The chain recombines TRBV6-4 with TRBJ2-1, with TRBD2 matching 9 bases. V lost 2 bases and J lost 6; bases outside the gene matches: 2. CDR3 size: 14 residues. Germline values: CDR1 MRHNA, CDR2 SNTAGT. This CDR3 reads CASSDGGGANEQFF. CDR3 bases: TGTGCCAGCAGTGACGGCGGGGGGGCCAATGAGCAGTTCTTC.

Comment on this clone: Other DNA sequences in the sample encode the same CDR3. V is TRBV28 and J is TRBJ1-5; 10 bases are a match to TRBD1. CDR1 is MDHEN, CDR2 SYDVKM, per germline. V trimming: 5 bases; J trimming: 2 bases; junction bases outside the gene matches: 3. The CDR3 has 15 residues. The CDR3 reads CASSPGTGGNQPQHF. CDR3 nucleotide sequence: TGTGCCAGCAGTCCCGGGACAGGGGGCAATCAGCCCCAGCATTTT. Supplemented by reference TRBV28 and TRBJ1-5, the full variable domain reads DVKVTQSSRYLVKRTGEKVFLECVQDMDHENMFWYRQDPGLGLRLIYFSYDVKMKEKGDIPEGYSVSREKKERFSLILESASTNQTSMYLCASSPGTGGNQPQHFGDGTRLSIL.

The rearrangement uses TRBV7-2 and TRBJ1-5; maybe TRBD1 (5 bases). This CDR3 comprises 15 residues. Trimming removed 0 bases at V and 4 bases at J, with 10 bases between. Germline V lookup: CDR1 SGHTA, CDR2 FQGNSA. The CDR3 loop reads CASSLASGGNQPQHF. DNA for the CDR3: TGTGCCAGCAGCTTAGCGAGCGGGGGTAATCAGCCCCAGCATTTT. Full variable domain (missing parts from reference TRBV7-2 and TRBJ1-5): GAGVSQSPSNKVTEKGKDVELRCDPISGHTALYWYRQSLGQGLEFLIYFQGNSAPDKSGLPSDRFSAERTGGSVSTLTIQRTQQEDSAVYLCASSLASGGNQPQHFGDGTRLSIL.

This chain links TRBV5-1 with TRBJ1-2, with 8 bases identical to TRBD1. With 3 bases clipped from V and 3 bases from J, the junction kept 7 bases outside the gene matches. The CDR3 has 15 residues. Germline V gene data show CDR1 as SGHRS and CDR2 as YFSETQ. DNA for the CDR3: TGCGCCAGCAGCTCAAATCAGGGGGCGGACTATGGCTACACCTTC. It is translated as CASSSNQGADYGYTF.

The CDR3 reads CASSGDRAYEQYF. The CDR3 DNA reads TGCGCCAGCAGTGGGGACAGGGCTTACGAGCAGTACTTC. The chain links TRBV4-3 to TRBJ2-7; 9 bases align to TRBD1. V lost 6 bases, J lost 4 bases, and 4 bases stayed unmatched. CDR3 size: 13 residues. Germline V lookup: CDR1 LGHNA, CDR2 YSLEER.

V and J are TRBV9 and TRBJ1-4; possible D gene TRBD1, 6 bases. The germline CDR1 and CDR2 sequences are SGDLS and YYNGEE. The CDR3 spans 14 residues. Trimming cost V 5 bases and J 7 bases, with 15 bases left between them. The CDR3 DNA reads TGTGCCAGCAGTCCAGAAGGGGGAACTGAAAAACTGTTTTTT. It encodes CASSPEGGTEKLFF.

For this clone: Germline is not matched at one junction end, which may reflect a read error. The chain carries TRBV6-2 or TRBV6-3 and TRBJ2-7; 8 bases align to TRBD2. Germline values: CDR1 MNHEY, CDR2 SVGEGT. The CDR3 consists of 14 residues. As DNA, the CDR3 is TGTGCCAGCAGTAGTGCGGGAGGCTCCTCCGAGCAGTACTTC. This sequence encodes CASSSAGGSSEQYF.

The rearrangement uses TRBV2 and TRBJ2-7, with TRBD2 matching 9 bases. The CDR3 totals 14 residues. CDR1 is SNHLY, CDR2 FYNNEI, per germline. V dropped 6 bases and J dropped 2; count of bases not matched to a gene: 5. The CDR3 reads CASRRGLAAYEQYF. The CDR3, as DNA: TGTGCCAGCAGGAGGGGACTAGCCGCCTACGAGCAGTACTTC.

The V gene is TRBV5-4, the J gene TRBJ2-4; no reliable D call. The CDR3 loop spans 14 amino acids. From germline, CDR1 is SGHNT and CDR2 YYREEE (reference sequence). Trimming took 0 bases from V and 3 from J, leaving 7 bases between them. CDR3 coding DNA: TGTGCCAGCAGCTTGGGACATGGCAAAAACATTCAGTACTTC. As protein: CASSLGHGKNIQYF.